This entry describes one T cell receptor beta chain. The data belong to a study of blood T cell repertoires in COVID-19. Study-wide context: Acute-phase and convalescent COVID-19 samples originated in the United States, Italy and Spain.

In the authors' methods: Amplification of reference gene primers was used by the study to estimate nucleated cell counts. Assay used: immunoSEQ multiplex PCR; TCRdb lists only in-frame clones, some missing. For V, J and clone size, that table is used; D and trimming come from the DNA. The table lists some 80,000 clones, approximately 83% of them singletons. From germline, CDR1 is WSHSY and CDR2 SAAADI. V lost 8 bases, J lost 5 bases, and 6 bases stayed unmatched. The CDR3 runs to 13 residues. The sample taken for sequencing was peripheral blood. The clonotype was recovered from a human donor in a cohort sampled during active COVID-19. The chain links TRBV10-2 to TRBJ2-7; TRBD2 matches 10 bases. CDR3 sequence: CASAGSGGNEQYF. The CDR3 bases are TGCGCCAGCGCCGGTAGCGGGGGGAACGAGCAGTACTTC.